The rows below give T cell receptor beta chains drawn from one sample of a study of OX40 agonist ivuxolimab in advanced cancers. Profiling relied on immunoSEQ multiplex PCR, and the TCRdb table lists in-frame clones only, not all of them. The sample has roughly 42,000 clones; 91% are singletons. The input for sequencing was CD4+ or CD8+ T cells sorted from blood, taken in a trial of the OX40 agonist ivuxolimab. These receptors all come from an adult with an advanced solid tumor such as melanoma, head and neck, liver or kidney cancer. Each CDR3 is given with its conserved first and last residue. Fields, in order: clone size, J gene, D gene, V gene, CDR3 protein, CDR3 DNA. A D gene is named only where the DNA matches it firmly. Size is omitted from some rows. Given values are once, few, many or a class for expanded clones.

. TRBJ1-1 . TRBV7-9 CASSAGTTNTEAFF TGTGCCAGCAGCGCCGGGACAACGAACACTGAAGCTTTCTTT
. TRBJ2-5 TRBD1 TRBV6-5 CASSHRDRGIETQYF TGTGCCAGCAGTCACCGGGACAGGGGTATCGAGACCCAGTACTTC
. TRBJ2-3 . TRBV5-4 CASSAGSTDTQYF TGTGCCAGCAGCGCGGGTAGCACAGATACGCAGTATTTT
. TRBJ2-7 TRBD1 TRBV6-1 CASSGTGGSYEQYF TGTGCCAGCAGTGGGACAGGGGGCTCCTACGAGCAGTACTTC
. TRBJ2-7 TRBD1 TRBV27 CASIDRAESPYYEQYF TGTGCCAGCATCGACAGGGCGGAGAGCCCCTACTACGAGCAGTACTTC
once TRBJ2-1 TRBD2 TRBV7-3 CASSHGTSGSTYNEQFF TGTGCCAGCAGCCATGGGACTAGCGGGAGTACCTACAATGAGCAGTTCTTC
. TRBJ1-2 . TRBV9 CASSVGGRLSYTF TGTGCCAGCAGCGTTGGAGGCCGTTTAAGCTACACCTTC
. TRBJ2-1 TRBD2 TRBV2 CASSEFSGTHNEQFF TGTGCCAGCAGTGAATTTAGCGGGACTCACAATGAGCAGTTCTTC
. TRBJ1-1 . TRBV27 CASSLDTDGYTEAFF TGTGCCAGCAGTTTAGACACGGATGGGTACACTGAAGCTTTCTTT
. TRBJ1-1 . TRBV6-5 CASSYSGGPHTEAFF TGTGCCAGCAGTTACTCCGGGGGGCCCCACACTGAAGCTTTCTTT
. TRBJ2-5 TRBD1 TRBV10-3 CAIRVPGGKTRETQYF TGTGCCATCAGAGTCCCAGGGGGAAAGACTCGAGAGACCCAGTACTTC
. TRBJ2-7 . TRBV9 CASSVASSSSYEQYF TGTGCCAGCAGCGTAGCCAGCAGTAGCTCCTACGAGCAGTACTTC
. TRBJ1-1 . TRBV30 CAWSEATTEAFF TGTGCCTGGAGTGAAGCGACCACTGAAGCTTTCTTT
. TRBJ2-6 . TRBV4-1 CASSQGLSSGANVLTF TGCGCCAGCAGCCAAGGACTGAGCTCTGGGGCCAACGTCCTGACTTTC